Sequencing of this TCR beta chain was carried out in a study of T cells in Graves' hyperthyroidism and ophthalmopathy. Study-level results: Most thyroid-expanded clonotypes above 0.001 were also found in blood. A model using 13 V-J features told ophthalmopathy apart from stable hyperthyroidism.

In its sample, this clonotype was seen many times. Its target is not known. Exclusion of a patient resulted from uncontrolled infection, other autoimmune disease, pregnancy or lactation. The PBMCs were taken from around 10 ml of fresh peripheral blood. Template material for amplifying TCR beta CDR3 regions consisted of RNA transcripts. Primed by the HTBI set, a first-round RT-PCR was run on the TCR CDR3. TCRdb reanalysed the multiplex PCR reads using MiXCR and keeps one entry per CDR3 protein. The sample carries roughly 720,000 distinct CDR3 sequences, 17% recorded once. The CDR3 loop spans 15 amino acids. The ends were cut back, 6 bases at V and 0 bases at J, with 12 bases in the middle. CDR1 and CDR2 from the germline V gene are SGHTA and FQGNSA.

The receptor comes from a middle-aged man with Graves' hyperthyroidism. The specimen was blood. V usage is TRBV7-2 and J usage is TRBJ1-3; a weak D match, TRBD1 (6 bases). The CDR3 loop reads CASRRKGVSGNTIYF. CDR3 bases: TGTGCCAGCAGGCGAAAGGGGGTCTCTGGAAACACCATATATTTT. The full variable domain, rest sourced from reference TRBV7-2 and TRBJ1-3, is GAGVSQSPSNKVTEKGKDVELRCDPISGHTALYWYRQSLGQGLEFLIYFQGNSAPDKSGLPSDRFSAERTGGSVSTLTIQRTQQEDSAVYLCASRRKGVSGNTIYFGEGSWLTVV.